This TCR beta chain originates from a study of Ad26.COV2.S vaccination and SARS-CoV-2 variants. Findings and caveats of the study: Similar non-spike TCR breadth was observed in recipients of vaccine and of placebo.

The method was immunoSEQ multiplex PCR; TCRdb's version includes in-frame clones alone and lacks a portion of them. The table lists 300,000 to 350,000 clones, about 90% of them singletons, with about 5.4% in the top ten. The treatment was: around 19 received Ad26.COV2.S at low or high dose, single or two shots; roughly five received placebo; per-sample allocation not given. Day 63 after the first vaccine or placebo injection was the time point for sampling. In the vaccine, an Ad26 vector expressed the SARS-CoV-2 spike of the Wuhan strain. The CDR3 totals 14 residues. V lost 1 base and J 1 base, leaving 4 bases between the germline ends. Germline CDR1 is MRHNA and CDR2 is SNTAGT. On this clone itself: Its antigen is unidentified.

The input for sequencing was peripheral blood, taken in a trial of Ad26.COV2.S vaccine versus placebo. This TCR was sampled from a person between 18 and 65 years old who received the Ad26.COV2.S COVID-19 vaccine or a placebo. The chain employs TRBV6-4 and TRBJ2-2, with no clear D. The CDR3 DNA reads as TGTGCCAGCAGTGACTACCAGAACACCGGGGAGCTGTTTTTT. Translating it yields CASSDYQNTGELFF.